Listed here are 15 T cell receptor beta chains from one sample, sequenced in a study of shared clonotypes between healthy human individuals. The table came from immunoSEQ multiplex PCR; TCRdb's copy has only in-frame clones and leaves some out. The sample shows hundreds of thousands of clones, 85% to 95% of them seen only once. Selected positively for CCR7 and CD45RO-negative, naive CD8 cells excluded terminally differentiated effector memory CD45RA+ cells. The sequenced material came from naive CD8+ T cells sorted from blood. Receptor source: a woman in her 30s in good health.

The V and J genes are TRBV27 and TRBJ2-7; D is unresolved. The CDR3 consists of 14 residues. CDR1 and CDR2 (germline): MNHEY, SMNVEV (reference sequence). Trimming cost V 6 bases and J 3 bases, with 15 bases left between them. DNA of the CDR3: TGTGCCAGCAGCTATCCGCCCAGGATCTACGAGCAGTACTTC. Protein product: CASSYPPRIYEQYF.

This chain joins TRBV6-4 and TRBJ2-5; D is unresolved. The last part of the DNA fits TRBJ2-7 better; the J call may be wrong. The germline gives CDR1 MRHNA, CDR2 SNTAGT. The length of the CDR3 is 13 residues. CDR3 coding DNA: TGTGCCAGCAGTGACGCTCCCGGGTACGAGCAGTACTTC. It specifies CASSDAPGYEQYF.

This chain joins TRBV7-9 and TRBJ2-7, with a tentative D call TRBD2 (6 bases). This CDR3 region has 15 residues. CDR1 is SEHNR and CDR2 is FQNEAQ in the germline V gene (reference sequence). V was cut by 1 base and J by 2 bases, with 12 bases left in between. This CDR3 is CASSLGSGLPYEQYF. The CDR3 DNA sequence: TGTGCCAGCAGCTTAGGGAGCGGGCTTCCCTACGAGCAGTACTTC.

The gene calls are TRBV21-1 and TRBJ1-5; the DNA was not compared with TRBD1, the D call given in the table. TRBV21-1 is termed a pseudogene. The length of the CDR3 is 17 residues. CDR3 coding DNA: TGTGCCAGCAGCAAAAGTCGGACAGGGGAAGGCAATCAGCCCCAGCATTTT. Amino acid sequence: CASSKSRTGEGNQPQHF.

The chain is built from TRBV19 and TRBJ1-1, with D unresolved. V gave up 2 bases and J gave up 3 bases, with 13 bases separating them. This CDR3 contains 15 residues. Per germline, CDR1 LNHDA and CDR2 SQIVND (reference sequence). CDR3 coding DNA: TGTGCCAGTAGTATAAACTTCGGACGAGACACTGAAGCTTTCTTT. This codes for CASSINFGRDTEAFF.

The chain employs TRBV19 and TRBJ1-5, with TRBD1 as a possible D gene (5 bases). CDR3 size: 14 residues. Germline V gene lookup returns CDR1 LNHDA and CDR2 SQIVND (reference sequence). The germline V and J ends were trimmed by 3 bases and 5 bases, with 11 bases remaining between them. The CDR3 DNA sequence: TGTGCCAGTAGTATGGGGGTCCTACATCAGCCCCAGCATTTT. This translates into CASSMGVLHQPQHF.

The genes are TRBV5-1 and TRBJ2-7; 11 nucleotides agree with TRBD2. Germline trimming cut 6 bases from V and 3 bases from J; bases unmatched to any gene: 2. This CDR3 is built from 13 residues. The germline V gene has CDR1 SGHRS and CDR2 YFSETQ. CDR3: CASKTSGSYEQYF. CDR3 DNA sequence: TGCGCCAGCAAAACTAGCGGGAGCTACGAGCAGTACTTC.

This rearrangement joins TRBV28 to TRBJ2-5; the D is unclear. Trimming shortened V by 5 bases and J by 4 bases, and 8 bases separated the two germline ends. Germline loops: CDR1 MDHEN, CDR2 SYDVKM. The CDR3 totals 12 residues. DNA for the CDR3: TGTGCCAGCAGTAGACGGTCAGAGACCCAGTACTTC. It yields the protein CASSRRSETQYF. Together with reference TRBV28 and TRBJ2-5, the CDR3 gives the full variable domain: DVKVTQSSRYLVKRTGEKVFLECVQDMDHENMFWYRQDPGLGLRLIYFSYDVKMKEKGDIPEGYSVSREKKERFSLILESASTNQTSMYLCASSRRSETQYFGPGTRLLVL.

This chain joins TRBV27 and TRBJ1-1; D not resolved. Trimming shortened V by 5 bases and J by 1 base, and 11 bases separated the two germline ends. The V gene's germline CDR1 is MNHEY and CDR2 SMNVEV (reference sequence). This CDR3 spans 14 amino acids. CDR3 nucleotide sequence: TGTGCCAGCAGTAATTATTCCCCGAACACTGAAGCTTTCTTT. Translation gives CASSNYSPNTEAFF.

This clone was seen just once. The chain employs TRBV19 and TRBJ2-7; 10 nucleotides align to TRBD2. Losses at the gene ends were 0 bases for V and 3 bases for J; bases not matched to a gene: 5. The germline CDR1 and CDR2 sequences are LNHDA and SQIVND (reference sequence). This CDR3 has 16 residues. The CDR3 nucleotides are TGTGCCAGTAGTATAGATAGCGGGAGGACCTTCTACGAGCAGTACTTC. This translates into CASSIDSGRTFYEQYF.

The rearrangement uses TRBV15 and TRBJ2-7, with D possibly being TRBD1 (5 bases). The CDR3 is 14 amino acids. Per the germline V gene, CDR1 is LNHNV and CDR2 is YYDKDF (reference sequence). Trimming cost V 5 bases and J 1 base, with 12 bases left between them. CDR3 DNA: TGTGCCACCAGCGAAATCAGGGTTTCCTACGAGCAGTACTTC. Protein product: CATSEIRVSYEQYF.

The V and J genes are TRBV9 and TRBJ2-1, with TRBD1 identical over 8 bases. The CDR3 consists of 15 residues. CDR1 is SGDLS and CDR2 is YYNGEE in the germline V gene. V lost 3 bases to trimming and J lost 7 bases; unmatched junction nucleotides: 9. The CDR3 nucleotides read TGTGCCAGCAGCGCTAGACAGGGGCCGTGGAATGAGCAGTTCTTC. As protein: CASSARQGPWNEQFF.

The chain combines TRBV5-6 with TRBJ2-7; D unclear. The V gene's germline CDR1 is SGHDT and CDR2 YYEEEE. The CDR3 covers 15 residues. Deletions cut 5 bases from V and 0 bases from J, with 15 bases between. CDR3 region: CASSPISGISYEQYF. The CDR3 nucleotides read TGTGCCAGCAGTCCAATTTCTGGGATCTCCTACGAGCAGTACTTC.

This CDR3 reads CASSWPGQGSDGYTF. The DNA for the CDR3 is TGTGCCAGCAGCTGGCCGGGACAGGGGTCCGATGGCTACACCTTC. The chain joins TRBV5-8 to TRBJ1-2, with 10 positions matching TRBD1. The germline V gene encodes CDR1 SGHTS and CDR2 YDEGEE. The CDR3 runs to 15 residues. Trimming took 3 bases from V and 6 from J; bases not matched to a gene: 8.

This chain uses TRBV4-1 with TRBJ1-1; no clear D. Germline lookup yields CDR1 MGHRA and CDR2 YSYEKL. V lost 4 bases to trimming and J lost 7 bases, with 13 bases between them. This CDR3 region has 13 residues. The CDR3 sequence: CASSPSGVVEAFF. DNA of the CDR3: TGCGCCAGCAGCCCCTCCGGGGTTGTTGAAGCTTTCTTT.